This T cell receptor beta chain was recorded in a study of shared clonotypes between healthy human individuals. The CDR3 has 14 residues. Deletions cut 4 bases from V and 5 bases from J, with 12 bases between. Germline values: CDR1 SGHDT, CDR2 YYEEEE. The study drew its donors from healthy HIV-negative adults without recent acute infections or vaccinations. Points on this clone: Its specificity is unknown.

Study observations and caveats: Memory subsets generally showed lower estimated richness than naive subsets. Tissues were not sampled, only blood, and their repertoires likely differ. A reduction in generation probabilities was seen for non-shared clonotypes relative to those shared by all four donors.

The data were produced by immunoSEQ multiplex PCR, yet TCRdb's version contains in-frame clones alone and is incomplete. The profile shows around 980,000 clones, 75% to 80% of them singletons. This chain joins TRBV5-6 and TRBJ1-4; D uncertain. The receptor was isolated from a man between 18 and 35 years old in good health. Some clones in this sample may be carry-over from other donors' samples. Source material: memory CD4+ T cells from PBMCs. Subset: CD45RA-negative fraction. The CDR3 is CASSSAAGNEKLFF. CDR3 nucleotide sequence: TGTGCCAGCAGCAGCGCGGCTGGCAATGAAAAACTGTTTTTT.